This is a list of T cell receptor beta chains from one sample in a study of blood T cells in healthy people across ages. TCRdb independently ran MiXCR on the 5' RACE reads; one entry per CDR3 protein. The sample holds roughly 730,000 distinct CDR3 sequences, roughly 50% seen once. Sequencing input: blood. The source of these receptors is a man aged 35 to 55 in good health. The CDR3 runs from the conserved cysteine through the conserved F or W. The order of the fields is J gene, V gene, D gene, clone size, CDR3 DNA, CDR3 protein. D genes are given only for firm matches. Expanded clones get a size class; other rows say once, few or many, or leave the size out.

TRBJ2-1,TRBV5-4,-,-,TGTGCCAGCAGCCATATAACTCGGAGGAATGAGCAGTTCTTC,CASSHITRRNEQFF
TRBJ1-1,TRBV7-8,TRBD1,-,TGTGCCAGTAGTAAAGACAGGGCCGACACTGAAGCTTTCTTT,CASSKDRADTEAFF
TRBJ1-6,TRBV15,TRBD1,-,TGTGCCACCACCCTAGACAGGGACAATTCACCCCTCCACTTT,CATTLDRDNSPLHF
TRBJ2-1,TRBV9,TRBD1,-,TGTGCCAGCAGCGGCTGGACAGGGGGTCATGAGCAGTTCTTC,CASSGWTGGHEQFF
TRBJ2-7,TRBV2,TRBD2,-,TGTGCCAGCAGGAGGGGCCTAGCGGGATACAATGAGCAGTACTTC,CASRRGLAGYNEQYF
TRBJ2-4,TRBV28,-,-,TGTGCCAGCGGAACCAGGGGAGGAGGTCTAGCCAAAAACATTCAGTACTTC,CASGTRGGGLAKNIQYF
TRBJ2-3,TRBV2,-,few,TGTGCCAGCAGGAAGGATGGGGATACGCAGTATTTT,CASRKDGDTQYF
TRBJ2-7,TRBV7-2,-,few,TGTGCCAGCAGCTTTGAAGAGACCTACGAGCAGTACTTC,CASSFEETYEQYF
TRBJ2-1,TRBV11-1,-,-,TGTGCCAGCAGCTCCATCCGGGACAACGGTGAGCAGTTCTTC,CASSSIRDNGEQFF
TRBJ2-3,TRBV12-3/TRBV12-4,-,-,TGTGCCAGCAGTTTTAATTTTGGGGGCGCCGGAGGTACGCAGTATTTT,CASSFNFGGAGGTQYF
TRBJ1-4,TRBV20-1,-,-,TGCAGTGCTAGAGATAGCACAACTAATGAAAAACTGTTTTTT,CSARDSTTNEKLFF
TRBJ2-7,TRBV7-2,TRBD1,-,TGTGCCAGCAGCGAAACAGGGGGCGCCTACGAGCAGTACTTC,CASSETGGAYEQYF
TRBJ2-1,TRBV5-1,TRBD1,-,TGCGCCAGCAGCCCCGGGACAGGGGTTATGGACAATGAGCAGTTCTTC,CASSPGTGVMDNEQFF
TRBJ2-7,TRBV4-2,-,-,TGTGCCAGCACGAACGAGCAGTACTTC,CASTNEQYF
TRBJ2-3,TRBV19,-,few,TGTGCCAGTCGGGGAGACTCGACACGGGATACGCAGTATTTT,CASRGDSTRDTQYF
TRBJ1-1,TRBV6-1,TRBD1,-,TGTGCCAGCAGACCATATTCCACAGGGGGCGCGGACACTGAAGCTTTCTTT,CASRPYSTGGADTEAFF
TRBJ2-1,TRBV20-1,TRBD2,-,TGCAGTGCTAGACCCCTAGCGGGACGAATGGATGAGCAGTTCTTC,CSARPLAGRMDEQFF
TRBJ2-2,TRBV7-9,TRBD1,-,TGTGCCAGCAGCGACACAAGGTACAGGGGCGAAAGACGAACCGGGGAGCTGTTTTTT,CASSDTRYRGERRTGELFF
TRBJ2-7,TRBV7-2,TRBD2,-,TGTGCCAGCAGCTTAGGCTTAGGGGAGGGCTACGAGCAGTACTTC,CASSLGLGEGYEQYF
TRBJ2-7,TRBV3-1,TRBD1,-,TGTGCCAGCAGCCCCCGGGACAGAAACTCCTACGAGCAGTACTTC,CASSPRDRNSYEQYF
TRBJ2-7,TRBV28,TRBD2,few,TGTGCCAGCAGTTCCCCTAGCGGGCCCCTCGACGAGCAGTACTTC,CASSSPSGPLDEQYF
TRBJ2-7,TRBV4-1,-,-,TGCGCCAGCAGCCAAGCTGGCGCGACAGCCTCCTACGAGCAGTACTTC,CASSQAGATASYEQYF
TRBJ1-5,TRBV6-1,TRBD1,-,TGTGCCAGCATGTCCGGGACAGGGGGCTTTCAGCCCCAGCATTTT,CASMSGTGGFQPQHF
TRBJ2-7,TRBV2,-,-,TGTGCCAGCAGGGAAGAGTTCGTTACAGGGTCCTACGAGCAGTACTTC,CASREEFVTGSYEQYF
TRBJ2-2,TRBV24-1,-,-,TGTGCCGCCCGAGGGACCGACTCCGGGGAGCTGTTTTTT,CAARGTDSGELFF
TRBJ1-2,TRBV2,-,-,TGTGCCAGCAGTGATCGAACTGACTATGGCTACACCTTC,CASSDRTDYGYTF
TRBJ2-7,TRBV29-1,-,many,TGCAGCATAATTGCCCACAGGGACTCCTACGAGCAGTACTTC,CSIIAHRDSYEQYF
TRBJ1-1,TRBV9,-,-,TGTGCCAGCAGCAGAGAGGCGGTAAACACTGAAGCTTTCTTT,CASSREAVNTEAFF
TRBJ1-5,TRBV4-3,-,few,TGCGCCAGCAGCCAGTTGACAGGTACAGAGCAGCCCCAGCATTTT,CASSQLTGTEQPQHF
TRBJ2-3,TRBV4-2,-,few,TGTGCCAGCAGCCACCTGCACCCGGGATCCACGCAGTATTTT,CASSHLHPGSTQYF
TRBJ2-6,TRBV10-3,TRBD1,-,TGTGCCATCAGTGAGTCTGGACAGGGGGGCGTTTCTGGGGCCAACGTCCTGACTTTC,CAISESGQGGVSGANVLTF
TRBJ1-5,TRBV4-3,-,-,TGCGCCAGCAGCCAAGAAGGGCCTGGTGGCAATCAGCCCCAGCATTTT,CASSQEGPGGNQPQHF
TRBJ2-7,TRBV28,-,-,TGTGCCAGCAGCCCCGGGACATTGCTCTACGAGCAGTACTTC,CASSPGTLLYEQYF
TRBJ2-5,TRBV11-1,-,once,TGTGCCAGCAGCCCCGGGGCAGAGCAAGAGACCCAGTACTTC,CASSPGAEQETQYF
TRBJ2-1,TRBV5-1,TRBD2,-,TGCGCCAGCAGCTTCAACGGGGGGGTAGCGGACAATGAGCAGTTCTTC,CASSFNGGVADNEQFF
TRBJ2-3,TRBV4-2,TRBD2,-,TGTGCCAGCAGCCAAGATATTGGGCTAGCGGACACAGATACGCAGTATTTT,CASSQDIGLADTDTQYF
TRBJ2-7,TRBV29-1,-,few,TGCAGCGTTGAAACTAGGCGAGAGGCGGGGTACGAGCAGTACTTC,CSVETRREAGYEQYF
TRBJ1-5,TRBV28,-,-,TGTCCCAGCAGTTTATCAGGGAGTAGGGGCAATCAGCCCCAGCATTTT,CPSSLSGSRGNQPQHF
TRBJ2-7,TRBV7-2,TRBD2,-,TGTGCCAGCAGTGGTGGGACTAGCTACGAGCAGTACTTC,CASSGGTSYEQYF
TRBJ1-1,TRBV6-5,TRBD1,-,TGTGCCAGCAGTTACGGGACAGGAGTAACTGAAGCTTTCTTT,CASSYGTGVTEAFF
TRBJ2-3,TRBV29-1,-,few,TGCAGCGTTGAACGCGAGGATACGCAGTATTTT,CSVEREDTQYF
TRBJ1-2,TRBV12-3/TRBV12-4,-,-,TGTGCCAGCAGTACGACAGTTTCGGCGGGCTACACCTTC,CASSTTVSAGYTF
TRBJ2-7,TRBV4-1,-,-,TGCGCCAGCAGCGGCAGGCCCTCCTACGAGCAGTACTTC,CASSGRPSYEQYF
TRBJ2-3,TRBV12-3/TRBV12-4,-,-,TGTGCTAGCAGTTTGGCAATACTGCGCACAGATACGCAGTATTTT,CASSLAILRTDTQYF
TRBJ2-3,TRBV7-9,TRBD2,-,TGTGCCAGCAGCTTGATACTAGCGGGAGCAGATACGCAGTATTTT,CASSLILAGADTQYF
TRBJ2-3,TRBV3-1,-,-,TGTGCCAGCAGGTCGTCTTCGCAGGCACTGGATACGCAGTATTTT,CASRSSSQALDTQYF
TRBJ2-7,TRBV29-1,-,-,TGCAGCGCTGGGGGGTCCATGCAATACGAGCAGTACTTC,CSAGGSMQYEQYF
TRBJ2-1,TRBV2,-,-,TGTGCCAGCAGTCACAGATGCCAGGGGGGCTCCTACAATGAGCAGTTCTTC,CASSHRCQGGSYNEQFF
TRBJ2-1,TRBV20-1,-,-,TGCAGTGCACCAGATCGGATGAGGACAGTTTCCTACAATGAGCAGTTCTTC,CSAPDRMRTVSYNEQFF
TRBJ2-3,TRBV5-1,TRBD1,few,TGCGCCAGCAGCTTGGAAGGGGGCACGACAGATACGCAGTATTTT,CASSLEGGTTDTQYF
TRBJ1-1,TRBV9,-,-,TGTGCCAGCAGCGCTTTCATAAGAGGGGGGGACGTTGGGGACACTGAAGCTTTCTTT,CASSAFIRGGDVGDTEAFF
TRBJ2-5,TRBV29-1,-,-,TGCAGCGTTGAAGGACTGGACAGTGGGAGTGGGGAGACCCAGTACTTC,CSVEGLDSGSGETQYF
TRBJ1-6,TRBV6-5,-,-,TGTGCCAGCAGTTACTCAGGGTATAATTCACCCCTCCACTTT,CASSYSGYNSPLHF
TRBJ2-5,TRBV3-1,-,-,TGTGCCAGCAGCCAAGATCTGTTACTCCAAGAGACCCAGTACTTC,CASSQDLLLQETQYF
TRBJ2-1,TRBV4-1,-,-,TGCGCCAGCAGCCAAGGGGGGCGAGGGGTTAGGAGGAATGAGCAGTTCTTC,CASSQGGRGVRRNEQFF
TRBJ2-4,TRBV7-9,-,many,TGTGCCAGCAGCCCCCCCGGGGGCTCAGCCAAAAACATTCAGTACTTC,CASSPPGGSAKNIQYF
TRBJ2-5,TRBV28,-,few,TGTGCCACCAGAAGCTGGATGGAGACCCAGTACTTC,CATRSWMETQYF
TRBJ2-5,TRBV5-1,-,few,TGCGCCAGCAGCCCCGGGCAGTCTTGGTGGCAAGATGAGACCCAGTACTTC,CASSPGQSWWQDETQYF